This T cell receptor beta chain was captured in a study of blood T cells in healthy people across ages. Together with a sample-barcoded 5' primer, a J-beta primer mix was included in a second PCR lasting roughly 7 to 11 cycles. Each cDNA molecule was tagged by a template-switch adaptor that had 12 random nucleotides. MiXCR, run by TCRdb on the 5' RACE reads, gives a single entry per CDR3 protein. The table records around 650,000 distinct CDR3 sequences, approximately 30% of them present only once. This clonotype turned up a few times. The antigen is undetermined. V dropped 6 bases and J dropped 6 bases, with 17 bases sitting between them. Germline CDR1 reads DFQATT; CDR2 reads SNEGSKA (reference sequence). This CDR3 is 14 amino acids long. Broader study findings: It was held that the diversity estimates obtained from one million T cells were underestimates.

The specimen was blood. V and J are TRBV20-1 and TRBJ2-2; D is ambiguous. The TCR sequence derives from a woman older than 75 in good health. The DNA of the CDR3 is TGCAGTGCAAGACCCATTAATGGTGCCGGGGAGCTGTTTTTT. This translates into CSARPINGAGELFF.